A selection of T cell receptor beta chains follows, all from one sample in a study of blood T cell repertoires in COVID-19. Measured with immunoSEQ multiplex PCR; TCRdb has only the in-frame clones, and not every one. The repertoire holds more than 200,000 clones, roughly 83% seen once, with about 9% in the top ten. The specimen was peripheral blood. The receptors derive from a man aged 80 or over with acute or convalescent COVID-19. Each CDR3 is given with its conserved first and last residue. Size is omitted from some rows. Given values are once, few, many or a class for expanded clones.

len,abundance,v_gene,j_gene,CDR3aa
12,.,TRBV28,TRBJ2-7,CASSLSYYEQYF
17,once,TRBV18,TRBJ1-5,CASSPQRTDRVDRPQHF
14,.,TRBV24-1,TRBJ2-7,CATSDPRTGYEQYF
17,.,TRBV24-1,TRBJ2-3,CATSDPGLAASTDTQYF
18,.,TRBV7-2,TRBJ2-1,CASSLVAGQLSGYNEQFF
15,few,TRBV7-3,TRBJ2-7,CASSLEGRAGYEQYF
14,.,TRBV3-1/TRBV3-2,TRBJ1-2,CASSHRQSYYGYTF
13,.,TRBV5-1,TRBJ1-1,CASSFPGNTEAFF
14,.,TRBV5-6,TRBJ2-7,CASSFRAGVGEQYF
10,.,TRBV15,TRBJ1-6,CATSAEPLHF
12,few,TRBV10-3,TRBJ1-5,CATQGAGRPQHF
15,.,TRBV7-2,TRBJ1-5,CASSLASAVPQPQHF
16,.,TRBV29-1,TRBJ1-1,CSAISRGGKWNTEAFF
12,.,TRBV6-5,TRBJ2-7,CASTQWWAGSYF